This T cell receptor beta chain was observed in a study of blood T cell repertoires in COVID-19. At the level of the study: Researchers got acute and convalescent COVID-19 samples from the United States, Italy and Spain. PBMCs, B-cell-depleted T cells, or T cells provided the cDNA or gDNA that made up the material.

This table comes from immunoSEQ multiplex PCR, and its TCRdb copy is limited to in-frame clones, with some not included. The profile covers about 170,000 clones, with 92% appearing a single time and 4.8% taken by the ten largest. Germline loops: CDR1 MGHRA, CDR2 YSYEKL. The CDR3 runs to 16 residues. Trimming removed 6 bases from V and 2 bases from J; junction bases left unmatched: 3. The chain recombines TRBV4-1 with TRBJ2-2; 13 bases are a match to TRBD2. The sample was peripheral blood. The sequence was collected from a man aged 30-40 years with COVID-19, enrolled during active disease. The CDR3 region has the DNA TGCGCCAGCAGACGGGGACTAGCGGGAAACACCGGGGAGCTGTTTTTT. Protein: CASRRGLAGNTGELFF.